These 9 T cell receptor beta chains came from one sample sequenced in a study of T cell responses to AZD1222 COVID-19 vaccine. Sequencing was performed with immunoSEQ multiplex PCR; in TCRdb, only in-frame clones are kept and a portion is missing. This repertoire shows some 150,000 clones, approximately 90% found once; its top ten account for around 2.8%. This sample comprised peripheral blood, obtained on day 0 of MenACWY control vaccination. The receptors originated from an adult in good health.

V is TRBV6-1 and J is TRBJ1-2; D remains ambiguous. The V gene's germline CDR1 is MNHNS and CDR2 SASEGT. The CDR3 totals 14 residues. The V end was cut by 3 bases, the J end by 8 bases, with 16 bases between. CDR3 sequence: CASSENSGSWGYTF. The CDR3 bases are TGTGCCAGCAGTGAGAACAGCGGGAGTTGGGGCTACACCTTC.

J is TRBJ1-2 and V is TRBV5-6; D is uncertain. CDR1 is SGHDT and CDR2 is YYEEEE in the germline V gene. The V end was cut by 3 bases, the J end by 8 bases, with 11 bases between. The CDR3 totals 12 residues. The CDR3 spells CASSWGSGGYTF. CDR3 bases: TGTGCCAGCAGCTGGGGTTCGGGGGGCTACACCTTC. The whole variable domain, filled in from reference TRBV5-6 and TRBJ1-2, reads DAGVTQSPTHLIKTRGQQVTLRCSPKSGHDTVSWYQQALGQGPQFIFQYYEEEERQRGNFPDRFSGHQFPNYSSELNVNALLLGDSALYLCASSWGSGGYTFGSGTRLTVV.

This clone turned up a few times. The chain uses TRBV3-1 (or the pseudogene TRBV3-2) and TRBJ1-5, with D perhaps matching TRBD1 (5 bases). The V gene's germline CDR1 is LGHDT and CDR2 YNNKEL (reference sequence). V was clipped by 2 bases and J by 1 base, with 9 bases between them. The CDR3 consists of 15 residues. The CDR3 region has the DNA TGTGCCAGCAGCCAAACCCGGGACAGCAATCAGCCCCAGCATTTT. Its translation is CASSQTRDSNQPQHF.

The gene calls are TRBV7-9 and TRBJ1-1; D is unresolved. The CDR3 runs 15 residues. Trimming pared 4 bases from V and 1 base from J, leaving 13 bases between. Per the germline V gene, CDR1 is SEHNR and CDR2 is FQNEAQ (reference sequence). The CDR3 bases are TGTGCCAGCAGCTGGGGAGACACGAGGAACACTGAAGCTTTCTTT. It codes for CASSWGDTRNTEAFF.

The chain combines TRBV9 with TRBJ1-2; TRBD1 might be the D (5 bases). CDR3 size: 15 residues. Trimming took 0 bases from V and 4 from J, leaving 13 bases between them. Germline CDR1 and CDR2: SGDLS and YYNGEE. The CDR3 sequence is CASSVEGAAPYGYTF. The CDR3 region has the DNA TGTGCCAGCAGCGTAGAAGGGGCCGCCCCCTATGGCTACACCTTC.

The chain is built from TRBV27 and TRBJ2-3; no reliable D call. The V and J ends lost 1 base and 5 bases respectively, with 7 bases between them. This CDR3 has 13 amino acids. In germline, CDR1 is MNHEY, CDR2 SMNVEV (reference sequence). Here the CDR3 DNA reads TGTGCCAGCAGTTTATTCCCGGGAGATACGCAGTATTTT. As protein: CASSLFPGDTQYF.

The CDR3 sequence: CASRGDSRVEQYF. The DNA for the CDR3 is TGTGCCAGCAGAGGGGACTCCCGGGTCGAGCAGTACTTC. The V call is TRBV28, the J call TRBJ2-7, with D perhaps TRBD2 (6 bases). From germline, CDR1 is MDHEN and CDR2 SYDVKM. The CDR3 length is 13 residues. Trimming removed 6 bases at V and 6 bases at J, with 15 bases between.

The gene calls are TRBV6-5 and TRBJ1-1; no firm D call. Germline CDR1 MNHEY, CDR2 SVGAGI. The CDR3 has 12 residues. With 6 bases removed from V and 2 bases from J, the gap between germline ends came to 7 bases. CDR3 amino acids: CASSTVNTEAFF. In DNA, the CDR3 is TGTGCCAGCAGCACGGTAAACACTGAAGCTTTCTTT.

The V and J genes are TRBV5-1 and TRBJ2-7, with D perhaps TRBD1 (5 bases). The CDR3 is 15 amino acids. Germline lookup yields CDR1 SGHRS and CDR2 YFSETQ. V was shortened by 4 bases and J by 3 bases, with 17 bases between the two germline ends. DNA of the CDR3: TGCGCCAGCAGCCCCGAGGCAGGGTTGAGCTACGAGCAGTACTTC. This translates into CASSPEAGLSYEQYF. Together with reference TRBV5-1 and TRBJ2-7, the CDR3 gives the full variable domain: KAGVTQTPRYLIKTRGQQVTLSCSPISGHRSVSWYQQTPGQGLQFLFEYFSETQRNKGNFPGRFSGRQFSNSRSEMNVSTLELGDSALYLCASSPEAGLSYEQYFGPGTRLTVT.